This T cell receptor beta chain was profiled in a study of TIL therapy for anti-PD-1-resistant metastatic lung cancer. Time point meaning: pre-treatment sample, taken before nivolumab and TIL therapy. Pleural nodules or supraclavicular lymph nodes made up most of the excised metastases sampled. Losses at the gene ends were 3 bases for V and 5 bases for J; bases not matched to a gene: 6. From germline, CDR1 is SGHTA and CDR2 FQGNSA. The CDR3 is 16 amino acids. This was the immunoSEQ v3 assay. Sequencing depth was 1.5 million to 2 million read pairs for survey level, roughly 4.5-6.5 million for deep. TCRdb's table, derived via immunoSEQ multiplex PCR, lists solely in-frame clones and lacks some. The sample has 95,000 or so clones; roughly 65% are singletons.

The genes are TRBV7-2 and TRBJ2-7; TRBD2 agrees at 14 bases. The sequence came from a person aged 25-80 years with non-small cell lung cancer. The sequencing here drew on tumor tissue, taken at baseline. This chain's CDR3 is CASSFRLAGGRDEQYF. The CDR3 nucleotides read TGTGCCAGCAGCTTTAGACTAGCGGGGGGGCGGGACGAGCAGTACTTC. The variable domain in full, completed from reference TRBV7-2 and TRBJ2-7, reads GAGVSQSPSNKVTEKGKDVELRCDPISGHTALYWYRQSLGQGLEFLIYFQGNSAPDKSGLPSDRFSAERTGGSVSTLTIQRTQQEDSAVYLCASSFRLAGGRDEQYFGPGTRLTVT.